This T cell receptor beta chain was recorded in a study of early T cells in non-severe SARS-CoV-2 infection. Looking at the study overall: Chains were not paired, and sequencing was done on bulk RNA from unsorted whole blood.

Attachment of unique molecular identifiers to individual cDNA molecules was performed. Each CDR3 protein is one row after TCRdb ran MiXCR on the 5' RACE reads. The sample includes some 67,000 distinct CDR3 sequences, 10% of them seen just once. Study-wide findings and caveats: Reliance on VDJdb matching favored anti-spike CD8 responses; private and CD4 specificities were missed.

About this clonotype itself: What it binds is not known.

The CDR3 extends over 15 amino acids. Germline V lookup: CDR1 LNHNV, CDR2 YYDKDF (reference sequence). J lost 4 bases, V lost 0 bases, and 2 bases had no gene match. The rearrangement uses TRBV15 and TRBJ2-1, with TRBD1 matching 8 bases. The material sequenced was whole blood, taken at baseline. The TCR sequence derives from an adult who was a healthcare worker with PCR-confirmed SARS-CoV-2 infection or an uninfected control (not recorded which). The CDR3 loop reads CATSRDRQGYNEQFF. CDR3 coding DNA: TGTGCCACCAGCAGAGACAGACAGGGGTACAATGAGCAGTTCTTC. Looking up the rest from reference TRBV15 and TRBJ2-1 gives the full variable domain: DAMVIQNPRYQVTQFGKPVTLSCSQTLNHNVMYWYQQKSSQAPKLLFHYYDKDFNNEADTPDNFQSRRPNTSFCFLDIRSPGLGDTAMYLCATSRDRQGYNEQFFGPGTRLTVL.